This record concerns one TCR beta chain sequence. As yet, its antigen is unknown. Use of 60 Vbeta and 13 Jbeta primers characterized the PCR. Clones were read by immunoSEQ multiplex PCR, and TCRdb kept only the in-frame ones, dropping some. The data show about 160,000 clones, about 80% seen once. These data are taken from a study of cytomegalovirus exposure and HLA in healthy donors. Study results and caveats: Presence/absence comparisons presumed near-even sequencing depth among donors. Reportedly, a later analysis found an Asian-associated ancestry cluster had fewer N-insertions than the approximately 700-donor mean. Cytomegalovirus-associated TCR beta chains were listed, numbering under 200. TCR beta V segments were, for the most part, productive about 87% or about 30% of the time in an earlier analysis.

The CDR3 contains 12 residues. The V and J ends lost 6 bases and 6 bases respectively, with 14 bases between them. Germline CDR1 is SQVTM and CDR2 is ANQGSEA. This receptor was taken from a man younger than 45 in good health and CMV-seronegative. The chain couples TRBV29-1 to TRBJ1-1; perhaps TRBD1 as D (6 bases). The sequenced material came from PBMCs. The CDR3 coding sequence is TGCAGCGTAGTCACAGGGAGCGCTGAAGCTTTCTTT. Its protein product is CSVVTGSAEAFF.